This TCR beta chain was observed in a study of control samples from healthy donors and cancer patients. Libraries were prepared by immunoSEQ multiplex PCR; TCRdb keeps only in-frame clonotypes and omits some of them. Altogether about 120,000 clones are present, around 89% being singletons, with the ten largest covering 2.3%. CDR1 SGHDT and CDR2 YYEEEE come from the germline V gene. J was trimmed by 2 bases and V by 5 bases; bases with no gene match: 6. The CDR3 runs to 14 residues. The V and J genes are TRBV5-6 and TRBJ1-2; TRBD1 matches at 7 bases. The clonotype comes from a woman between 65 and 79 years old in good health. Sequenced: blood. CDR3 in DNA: TGTGCCAGCAGTCCGGGACAGCTAAACTATGGCTACACCTTC. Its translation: CASSPGQLNYGYTF.